This T cell receptor (beta chain) was found in a study of somatic mutations in cytotoxic T cells in rheumatoid arthritis. About the study: Sorted by flow to nearly 100% purity were some V beta antibody-stained T-cell populations, including V beta1+ cells sequenced for TCRB.

V lost 6 bases, J lost 7 bases, and 16 bases lay in between. There are 13 residues in the CDR3. Per the germline V gene, CDR1 is MGHDK and CDR2 is SYGVNS. Study conclusions and caveats: With 60 or so patients examined, roughly eight had a largest CD8+ clone exceeding 20% of CD8+ cells.

Sequencing used immunoSEQ multiplex PCR; TCRdb keeps in-frame clones, though not all of them. The sample yields 15,000 to 25,000 clones, approximately 80% seen once. As concerns this clone: Its specificity is not known.

The genes are TRBV25-1 and TRBJ2-7; unclear D gene. Sequencing was done on a sample of CD8+ T cells sorted from blood. This TCR was sampled from a woman in her fifties or sixties in good health. The CDR3 DNA is TGTGCCAGCAGCGCAACTGCGCCCCCGGAGCAGTACTTC. Protein product: CASSATAPPEQYF.